The 9 T cell receptor beta chains presented below share a single source sample, sequenced in a study of T cells in localized non-small cell lung cancer. Only in-frame clones appear in the TCRdb table, and some are missing; sequencing was by immunoSEQ multiplex PCR. The table shows about 40,000 clones, with approximately 86% occurring only once. The source was peripheral blood, collected before any cancer treatment. Receptors were obtained from a man aged 40-75 years with stage I lung adenocarcinoma.

V is TRBV7-9 and J is TRBJ1-2; D is ambiguous. V shed 3 bases and J shed 7 bases, with 12 bases lying between them. The CDR3 is 13 amino acids. Germline V gene lookup returns CDR1 SEHNR and CDR2 FQNEAQ (reference sequence). The CDR3: CASSFRSAGGYTF. The CDR3 nucleotides read TGTGCCAGCAGCTTCCGGTCCGCGGGTGGCTACACCTTC.

This chain connects TRBV4-2 to TRBJ2-3; 9 bases agree with TRBD1. J gave up 2 bases and V 4 bases, and 16 bases lay outside the gene matches. CDR3 length: 19 residues. Germline loops: CDR1 LGHNA, CDR2 YNFKEQ. The CDR3 spells CASSRSVGQGLFSTDTQYF. Here the CDR3 DNA reads TGTGCCAGCAGCCGTTCTGTGGGACAGGGTTTGTTTTCCACAGATACGCAGTATTTT.

The rearrangement joins TRBV27 to TRBJ2-5; tentative D call: TRBD2 (7 bases). This CDR3 comprises 17 residues. From germline, CDR1 is MNHEY and CDR2 SMNVEV (reference sequence). The V end was cut by 4 bases, the J end by 4 bases, with 22 bases between. The CDR3 nucleotides read TGTGCCAGCAGTTCGGTGATGAAGGGGGGGAATACAGAGACCCAGTACTTC. This codes for CASSSVMKGGNTETQYF.

About this clone itself: The same CDR3 arises from other DNA sequences in this sample as well. The rearrangement joins TRBV10-3 to TRBJ2-7, with 7 nucleotides matching TRBD2. Trimming removed 4 bases from V and 5 bases from J; junction bases left unmatched: 14. Germline V gene lookup returns CDR1 ENHRY and CDR2 SYGVKD. The CDR3 is 16 residues long. The CDR3 bases are TGTGCCATCAGTGGGGGGGGAGGGGAGGGCAGCCACGAGCAGTACTTC. Protein sequence: CAISGGGGEGSHEQYF.

This clone was seen a few times. The V gene is TRBV7-8, the J gene TRBJ2-1; TRBD1 is a possible D gene (5 bases). Germline CDR1 is SGHVS and CDR2 is FQNEAQ. V lost 4 bases and J lost 4, with 11 bases in between. The CDR3 has 14 amino acids. The CDR3, as DNA: TGTGCCAGCAGCTCGACAGAAACTTACAATGAGCAGTTCTTC. Translation: CASSSTETYNEQFF. Variable domain in full (rest from reference TRBV7-8 and TRBJ2-1): GAGVSQSPRYKVAKRGQDVALRCDPISGHVSLFWYQQALGQGPEFLTYFQNEAQLDKSGLPSDRFFAERPEGSVSTLKIQRTQQEDSAVYLCASSSTETYNEQFFGPGTRLTVL.

CDR3 in amino acids: CASSLRTGGETQYF. The CDR3 DNA follows: TGTGCCAGCAGCTTGAGGACAGGGGGTGAGACCCAGTACTTC. V gene TRBV7-6 combines with J gene TRBJ2-5; the match to TRBD1 covers 10 bases. Trimming at V came to 3 bases and at J to 5 bases, leaving 3 bases not matched to a gene. The CDR3 sequence is 14 residues long. The germline gives CDR1 SGHVS, CDR2 FNYEAQ.

This chain joins TRBV9 and TRBJ2-5; a possible D gene is TRBD1 (5 bases). The J call may be mistaken, given a closer DNA end match to TRBJ2-7. Germline V gives CDR1 SGDLS, CDR2 YYNGEE. The CDR3 extends over 14 amino acids. CDR3 loop: CASSVGQQPYEQYF. The CDR3 DNA follows: TGTGCCAGCAGCGTAGGACAGCAACCCTACGAGCAGTACTTC.

The rearrangement joins TRBV6-1 to TRBJ1-2; D call uncertain. Trimming took off 2 bases at V and 7 bases at J, with 11 bases between the two ends. The CDR3 has 13 residues. CDR1 and CDR2 from the germline V gene are MNHNS and SASEGT. CDR3 sequence (DNA): TGTGCCAGCAGTGAAAGCACTTGGGGTGGCTACACCTTC. Protein product: CASSESTWGGYTF.

This sequence joins TRBV15 and TRBJ2-2; 10 nucleotides line up with TRBD2. The V gene's germline CDR1 is LNHNV and CDR2 YYDKDF (reference sequence). V was clipped by 0 bases and J by 7 bases; unmatched bases: 14. The CDR3 has 19 residues. The DNA of the CDR3 is TGTGCCACCAGCAGAGATTCTCTGGAGGCTAGCGGGAGCAGCGGGGAGCTGTTTTTT. Its translation is CATSRDSLEASGSSGELFF.